One and the same sample provided the 12 T cell receptor beta chains below, sequenced in a study of T cell responses to AZD1222 COVID-19 vaccine. Profiling relied on immunoSEQ multiplex PCR, and the TCRdb table lists in-frame clones only, not all of them. The sample holds 200,000 or so clones; under 95% are singletons and the top ten take more than 0.8%. This specimen was peripheral blood, taken 28 days after the second AZD1222 dose. All receptors come from an adult who received the AZD1222 COVID-19 vaccine.

The V call is TRBV6-6, the J call TRBJ2-7; no definite D call. The V gene lost 0 bases and the J gene lost 3 bases, with 3 bases spanning the gap. The CDR3 runs 12 residues. Germline V lookup: CDR1 MNHNY, CDR2 SVGAGI (reference sequence). Here the CDR3 DNA reads TGTGCCAGCAGTTACTCGGTCTACGAGCAGTACTTC. This translates into CASSYSVYEQYF.

V usage is TRBV10-2 and J usage is TRBJ1-5; the match to TRBD1 covers 7 bases. Trimming removed 6 bases from V and 1 base from J; junction bases left unmatched: 3. Per the germline V gene, CDR1 is WSHSY and CDR2 is SAAADI. CDR3 length: 14 amino acids. The chain's CDR3 is CASRQGTSNQPQHF. The DNA of the CDR3 is TGCGCCAGCAGACAGGGGACGAGCAATCAGCCCCAGCATTTT.

This sequence joins TRBV6-6 and TRBJ2-2; D not resolved. Germline-derived CDR1 and CDR2 are MNHNY and SVGAGI (reference sequence). With 2 bases removed from V and 3 bases from J, the gap between germline ends came to 7 bases. This CDR3 spans 14 amino acids. CDR3 sequence reads: CASSYLRDTGELFF. The DNA of the CDR3 is TGTGCCAGCAGTTACCTCCGAGACACCGGGGAGCTGTTTTTT.

The chain recombines TRBV24-1 with TRBJ2-1, with 11 bases fitting TRBD2. This CDR3 has 15 amino acids. CDR1 is KGHDR and CDR2 is SFDVKD in the germline V gene. V was clipped by 5 bases and J by 6 bases; unmatched bases: 5. The CDR3, as DNA: TGTGCCACCAGTGGAACTAGCGGGGGCCGCAATGAGCAGTTCTTC. It encodes CATSGTSGGRNEQFF.

The V and J genes are TRBV3-1 (or the pseudogene TRBV3-2) and TRBJ1-3; TRBD1 agrees at 8 bases. The germline gives CDR1 LGHDT, CDR2 YNNKEL (reference sequence). After removal of 4 bases from V and 3 bases from J, the junction contained 5 bases not matched to a gene. The CDR3 is 15 amino acids. CDR3 sequence: CASSPTGGRGNTIYF. In nucleotides, the CDR3 is TGTGCCAGCAGCCCCACAGGGGGTCGTGGAAACACCATATATTTT.

This sequence joins TRBV28 and TRBJ1-4, with D unresolved. The CDR3 sequence is 16 residues long. Germline V lookup: CDR1 MDHEN, CDR2 SYDVKM. V was shortened by 3 bases and J by 0 bases, with 11 bases between the two germline ends. CDR3 residues: CASSLFGASTNEKLFF. As DNA, the CDR3 is TGTGCCAGCAGTTTGTTCGGAGCCTCAACTAATGAAAAACTGTTTTTT.

V usage is TRBV28 and J usage is TRBJ1-1; a possible D gene is TRBD1 (6 bases). The germline gives CDR1 MDHEN, CDR2 SYDVKM. The length of the CDR3 is 15 residues. V lost 5 bases to trimming and J lost 1 base, with 14 bases between them. The CDR3 is CASSLTRTANTEAFF. The CDR3 bases are TGTGCCAGCAGTCTAACTCGGACAGCGAACACTGAAGCTTTCTTT.

The chain is built from TRBV13 and TRBJ1-1, with TRBD1 as a possible D gene (5 bases). The V and J ends lost 6 bases and 6 bases respectively, with 20 bases between them. The CDR3 is made up of 15 amino acids. Looked up from germline, CDR1 is PRHDT and CDR2 is FYEKMQ (reference sequence). For the CDR3, the DNA is TGTGCCAGCAGGCCTCAAGGGACGGCTAGCCCTGAAGCTTTCTTT. This sequence encodes CASRPQGTASPEAFF.

V is TRBV6-5 and J is TRBJ2-3; D not resolved. There are 16 residues in the CDR3. Trimming removed 0 bases at V and 0 bases at J, with 10 bases between. Per germline, CDR1 MNHEY and CDR2 SVGAGI. CDR3 coding DNA: TGTGCCAGCAGTTACTCTGGGCAGGTGAGCACAGATACGCAGTATTTT. This codes for CASSYSGQVSTDTQYF.

This sequence joins TRBV5-1 and TRBJ1-6, with TRBD1 identical over 9 bases. The V segment lost 3 bases and the J segment 9 bases; nucleotides outside the gene matches: 16. CDR1 and CDR2 (germline): SGHRS, YFSETQ. This CDR3 comprises 18 residues. The CDR3 here is CASSSKRTGERFTSPLHF. The CDR3 bases are TGCGCCAGCAGCTCAAAAAGGACAGGGGAACGTTTCACTTCACCCCTCCACTTT.

CDR3 sequence (DNA): TGTGCCGCAGGGGCAGCGACAGGGGCTTACTATGGCTACACCTTC. Encoded protein: CAAGAATGAYYGYTF. The V call is TRBV6-5, the J call TRBJ1-2, with 8 positions matching TRBD1. CDR1 and CDR2 (germline): MNHEY, SVGAGI. Losses at the gene ends were 11 bases for V and 3 bases for J; bases not matched to a gene: 14. This CDR3 is 15 amino acids long.

The V call is TRBV7-6, the J call TRBJ1-5, with unresolved D. Germline V gene sequence: CDR1 SGHVS, CDR2 FNYEAQ. Trimming removed 0 bases at V and 5 bases at J, with 5 bases between. The CDR3 covers 13 residues. This CDR3 is CASSLAEDQPQHF. The CDR3 DNA is TGTGCCAGCAGCTTAGCTGAGGATCAGCCCCAGCATTTT.